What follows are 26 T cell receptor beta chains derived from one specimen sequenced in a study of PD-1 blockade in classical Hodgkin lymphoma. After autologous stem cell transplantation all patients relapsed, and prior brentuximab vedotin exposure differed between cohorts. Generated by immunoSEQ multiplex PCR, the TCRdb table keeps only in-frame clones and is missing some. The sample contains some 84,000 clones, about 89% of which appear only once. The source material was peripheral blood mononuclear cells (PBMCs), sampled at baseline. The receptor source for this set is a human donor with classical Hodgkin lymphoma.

This chain's CDR3 is CAGRGTSGKETQYF. The CDR3 DNA sequence: TGTGCCGGACGCGGGACTAGCGGGAAAGAGACCCAGTACTTC. J is TRBJ2-5 and V is TRBV2, with 13 nucleotides matching TRBD2. Trimming removed 11 bases from V and 3 bases from J; junction bases left unmatched: 6. CDR1 is SNHLY and CDR2 is FYNNEI in the germline V gene. The CDR3 spans 14 residues.

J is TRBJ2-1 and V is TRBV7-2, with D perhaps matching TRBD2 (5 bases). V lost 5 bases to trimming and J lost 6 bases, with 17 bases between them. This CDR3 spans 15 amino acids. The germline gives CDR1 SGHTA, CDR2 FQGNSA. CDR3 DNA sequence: TGTGCCAGCAGCGCAACAAGCGGACCCCTCAATGAGCAGTTCTTC. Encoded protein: CASSATSGPLNEQFF.

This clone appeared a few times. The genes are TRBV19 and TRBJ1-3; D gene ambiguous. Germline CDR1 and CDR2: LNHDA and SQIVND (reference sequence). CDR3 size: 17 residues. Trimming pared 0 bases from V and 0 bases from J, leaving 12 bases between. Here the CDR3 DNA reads TGTGCCAGTAGTATAGAGGGCCCGACGGGCTCTGGAAACACCATATATTTT. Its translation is CASSIEGPTGSGNTIYF. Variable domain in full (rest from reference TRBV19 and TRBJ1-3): DGGITQSPKYLFRKEGQNVTLSCEQNLNHDAMYWYRQDPGQGLRLIYYSQIVNDFQKGDIAEGYSVSREKKESFPLTVTSAQKNPTAFYLCASSIEGPTGSGNTIYFGEGSWLTVV.

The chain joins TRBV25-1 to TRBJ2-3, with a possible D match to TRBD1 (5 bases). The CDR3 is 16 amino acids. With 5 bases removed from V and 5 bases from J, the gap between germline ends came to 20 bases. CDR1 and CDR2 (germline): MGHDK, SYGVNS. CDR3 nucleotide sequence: TGTGCCAGCAGTCCCCGGGTCTCCGAAAGGGGAGATACGCAGTATTTT. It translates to CASSPRVSERGDTQYF.

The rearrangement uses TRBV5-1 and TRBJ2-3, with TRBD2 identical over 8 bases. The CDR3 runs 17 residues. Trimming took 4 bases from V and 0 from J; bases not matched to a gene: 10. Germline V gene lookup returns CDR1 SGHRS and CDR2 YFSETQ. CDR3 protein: CASSLTSAASSTDTQYF. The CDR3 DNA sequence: TGCGCCAGCAGCCTGACTAGCGCTGCCTCTAGCACAGATACGCAGTATTTT.

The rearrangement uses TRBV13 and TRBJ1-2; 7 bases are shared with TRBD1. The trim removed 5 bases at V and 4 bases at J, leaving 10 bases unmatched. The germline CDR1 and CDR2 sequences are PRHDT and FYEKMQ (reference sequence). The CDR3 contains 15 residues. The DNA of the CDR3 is TGTGCCAGCAGCATCACCGGGACAGCGTCCTATGGCTACACCTTC. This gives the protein CASSITGTASYGYTF.

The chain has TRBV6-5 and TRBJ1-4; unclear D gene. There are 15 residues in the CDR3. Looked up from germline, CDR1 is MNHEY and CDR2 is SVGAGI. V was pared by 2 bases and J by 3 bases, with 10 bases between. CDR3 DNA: TGTGCCAGCAGTTACCGGGCCCCAGCTAATGAAAAACTGTTTTTT. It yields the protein CASSYRAPANEKLFF.

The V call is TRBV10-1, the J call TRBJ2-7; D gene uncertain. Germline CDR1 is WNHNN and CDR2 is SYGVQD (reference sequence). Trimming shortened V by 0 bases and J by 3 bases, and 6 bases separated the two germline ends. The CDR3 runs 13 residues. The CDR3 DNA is TGCGCCAGCAGTGAGTCCTACCACTACGAGCAGTACTTC. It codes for CASSESYHYEQYF.

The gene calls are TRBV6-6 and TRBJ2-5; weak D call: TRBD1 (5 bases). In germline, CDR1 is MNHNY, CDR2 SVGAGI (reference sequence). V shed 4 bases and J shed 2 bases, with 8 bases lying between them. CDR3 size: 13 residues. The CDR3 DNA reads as TGTGCCAGCAGTTTCAGGGTTCAAGAGACCCAGTACTTC. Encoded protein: CASSFRVQETQYF.

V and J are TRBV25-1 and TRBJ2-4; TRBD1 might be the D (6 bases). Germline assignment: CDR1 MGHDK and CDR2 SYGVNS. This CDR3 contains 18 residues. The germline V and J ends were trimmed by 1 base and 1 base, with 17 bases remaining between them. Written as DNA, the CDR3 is TGTGCCAGCAGTGAATCCACAGGGTTGAAATCGGCCAAAAACATTCAGTACTTC. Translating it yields CASSESTGLKSAKNIQYF.

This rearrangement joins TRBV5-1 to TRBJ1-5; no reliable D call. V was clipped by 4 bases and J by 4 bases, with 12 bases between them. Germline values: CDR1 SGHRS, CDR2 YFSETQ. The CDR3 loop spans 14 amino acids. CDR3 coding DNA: TGCGCCAGCAGCCGGGTCTCGGGGAATCAGCCCCAGCATTTT. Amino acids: CASSRVSGNQPQHF. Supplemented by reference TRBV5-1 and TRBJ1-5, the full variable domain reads KAGVTQTPRYLIKTRGQQVTLSCSPISGHRSVSWYQQTPGQGLQFLFEYFSETQRNKGNFPGRFSGRQFSNSRSEMNVSTLELGDSALYLCASSRVSGNQPQHFGDGTRLSIL.

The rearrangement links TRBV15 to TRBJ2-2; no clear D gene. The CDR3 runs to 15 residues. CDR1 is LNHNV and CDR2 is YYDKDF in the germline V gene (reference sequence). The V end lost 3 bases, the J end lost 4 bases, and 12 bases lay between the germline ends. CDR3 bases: TGTGCCACCAGCAGTAATTCCGTTCCCACCGGGGAGCTGTTTTTT. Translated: CATSSNSVPTGELFF.

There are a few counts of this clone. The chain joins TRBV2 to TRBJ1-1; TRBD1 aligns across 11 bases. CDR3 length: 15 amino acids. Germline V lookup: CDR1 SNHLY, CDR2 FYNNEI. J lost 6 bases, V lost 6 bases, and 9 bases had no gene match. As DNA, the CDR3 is TGTGCCAGCAGCCCCGGACAGGGGGCGGCGTCTGAAGCTTTCTTT. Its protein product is CASSPGQGAASEAFF.

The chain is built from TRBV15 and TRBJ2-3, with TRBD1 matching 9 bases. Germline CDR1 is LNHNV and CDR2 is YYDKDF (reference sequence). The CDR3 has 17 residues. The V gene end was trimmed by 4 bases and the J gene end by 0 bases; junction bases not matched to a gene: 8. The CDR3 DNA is TGTGCCACCAGCAACCCAAAGGGACAGGGCAGCACAGATACGCAGTATTTT. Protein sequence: CATSNPKGQGSTDTQYF.

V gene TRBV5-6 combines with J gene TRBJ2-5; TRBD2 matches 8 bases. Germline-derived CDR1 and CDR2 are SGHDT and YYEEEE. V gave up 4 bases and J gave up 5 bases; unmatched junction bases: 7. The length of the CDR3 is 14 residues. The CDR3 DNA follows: TGTGCCAGCAGCGACGGACTAGCCGGCGAGACCCAGTACTTC. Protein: CASSDGLAGETQYF.

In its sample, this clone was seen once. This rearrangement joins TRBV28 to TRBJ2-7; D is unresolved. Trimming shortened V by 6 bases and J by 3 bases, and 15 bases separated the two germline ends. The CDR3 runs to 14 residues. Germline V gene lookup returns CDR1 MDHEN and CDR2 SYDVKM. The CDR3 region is CASRSPPGVYEQYF. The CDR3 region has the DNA TGTGCCAGCAGAAGTCCCCCCGGCGTCTACGAGCAGTACTTC. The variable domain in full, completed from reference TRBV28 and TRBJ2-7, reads DVKVTQSSRYLVKRTGEKVFLECVQDMDHENMFWYRQDPGLGLRLIYFSYDVKMKEKGDIPEGYSVSREKKERFSLILESASTNQTSMYLCASRSPPGVYEQYFGPGTRLTVT.

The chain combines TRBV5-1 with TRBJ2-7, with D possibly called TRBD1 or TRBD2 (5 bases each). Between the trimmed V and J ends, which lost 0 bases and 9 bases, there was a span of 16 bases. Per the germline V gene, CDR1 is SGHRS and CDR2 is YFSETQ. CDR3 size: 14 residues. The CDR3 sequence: CASSLARAEEGQYF. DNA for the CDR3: TGCGCCAGCAGCTTGGCCAGGGCCGAAGAGGGGCAGTACTTC.

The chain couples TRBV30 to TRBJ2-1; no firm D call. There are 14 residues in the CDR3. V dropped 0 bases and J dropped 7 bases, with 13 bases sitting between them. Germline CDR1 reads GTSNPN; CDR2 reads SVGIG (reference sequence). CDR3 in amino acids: CAWSVDARLNEQFF. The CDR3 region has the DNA TGTGCCTGGAGTGTAGACGCCAGGCTTAATGAGCAGTTCTTC.

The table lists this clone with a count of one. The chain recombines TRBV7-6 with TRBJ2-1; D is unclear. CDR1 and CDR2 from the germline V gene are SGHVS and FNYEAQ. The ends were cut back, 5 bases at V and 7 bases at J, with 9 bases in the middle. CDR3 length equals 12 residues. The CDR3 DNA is TGTGCCAGCAGCAGTAGCAGGAATGAGCAGTTCTTC. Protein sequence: CASSSSRNEQFF.

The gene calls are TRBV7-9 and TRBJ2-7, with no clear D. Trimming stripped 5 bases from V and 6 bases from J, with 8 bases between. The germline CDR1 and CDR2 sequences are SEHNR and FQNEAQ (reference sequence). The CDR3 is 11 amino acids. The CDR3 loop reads CASSTSREQYF. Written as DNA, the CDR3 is TGTGCCAGCAGCACCTCGCGCGAGCAGTACTTC.

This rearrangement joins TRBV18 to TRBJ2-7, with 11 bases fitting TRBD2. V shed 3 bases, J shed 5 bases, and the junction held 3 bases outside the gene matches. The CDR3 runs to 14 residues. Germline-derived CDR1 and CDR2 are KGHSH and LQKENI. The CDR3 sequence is CASSPSGRVDEQYF. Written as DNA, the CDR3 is TGTGCCAGCTCACCTAGCGGGAGGGTCGACGAGCAGTACTTC.

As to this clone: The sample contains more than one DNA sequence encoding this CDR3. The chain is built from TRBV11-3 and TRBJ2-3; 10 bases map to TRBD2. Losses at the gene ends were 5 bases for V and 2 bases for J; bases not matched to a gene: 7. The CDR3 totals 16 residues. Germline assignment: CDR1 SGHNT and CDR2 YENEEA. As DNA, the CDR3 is TGTGCCAGCAGCGGTTGGCTAGCGGGAGTCACAGATACGCAGTATTTT. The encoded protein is CASSGWLAGVTDTQYF.

This chain's CDR3 is CASSVTGGYSNQPQHF. CDR3 DNA sequence: TGTGCCAGTAGCGTGACAGGAGGTTATAGCAATCAGCCCCAGCATTTT. The chain uses TRBV19 and TRBJ1-5, with D possibly matching TRBD1 (6 bases). There are 16 residues in the CDR3. Trimming cost V 6 bases and J 0 bases, with 15 bases left between them. Per germline, CDR1 LNHDA and CDR2 SQIVND (reference sequence).

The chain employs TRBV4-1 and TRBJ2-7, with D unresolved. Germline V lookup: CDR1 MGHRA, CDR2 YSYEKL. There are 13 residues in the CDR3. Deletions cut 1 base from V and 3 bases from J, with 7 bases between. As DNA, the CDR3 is TGCGCCAGCAGCCAAGGGGGTTTCTACGAGCAGTACTTC. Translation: CASSQGGFYEQYF.

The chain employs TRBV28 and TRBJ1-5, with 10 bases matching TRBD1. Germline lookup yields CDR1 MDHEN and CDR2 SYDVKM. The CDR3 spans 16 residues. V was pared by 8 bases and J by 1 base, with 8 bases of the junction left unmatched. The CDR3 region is CASLQTGGLSNQPQHF. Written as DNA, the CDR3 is TGTGCCAGCCTCCAGACAGGGGGCTTGAGCAATCAGCCCCAGCATTTT.

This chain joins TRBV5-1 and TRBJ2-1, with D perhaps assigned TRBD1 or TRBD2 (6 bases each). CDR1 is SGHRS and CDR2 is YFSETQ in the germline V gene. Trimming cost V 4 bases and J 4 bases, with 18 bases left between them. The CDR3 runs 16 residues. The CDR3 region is CASSHGWGAGYNEQFF. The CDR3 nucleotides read TGCGCCAGCAGCCATGGGTGGGGGGCCGGGTACAATGAGCAGTTCTTC.